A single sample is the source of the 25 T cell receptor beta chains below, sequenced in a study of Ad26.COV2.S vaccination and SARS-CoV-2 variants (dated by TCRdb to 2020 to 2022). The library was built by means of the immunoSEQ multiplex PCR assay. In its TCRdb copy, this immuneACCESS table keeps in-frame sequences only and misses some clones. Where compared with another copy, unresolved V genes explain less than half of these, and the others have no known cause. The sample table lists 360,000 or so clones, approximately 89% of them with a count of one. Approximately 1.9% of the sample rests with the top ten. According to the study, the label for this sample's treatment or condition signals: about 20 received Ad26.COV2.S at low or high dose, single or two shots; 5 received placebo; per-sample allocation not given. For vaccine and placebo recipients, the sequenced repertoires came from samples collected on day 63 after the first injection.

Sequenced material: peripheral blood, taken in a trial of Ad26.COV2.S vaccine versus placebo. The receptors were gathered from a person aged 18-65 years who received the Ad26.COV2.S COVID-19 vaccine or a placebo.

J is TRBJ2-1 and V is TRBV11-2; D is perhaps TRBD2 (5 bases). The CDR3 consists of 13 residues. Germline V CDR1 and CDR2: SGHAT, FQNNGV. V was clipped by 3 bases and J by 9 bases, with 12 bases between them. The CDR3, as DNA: TGTGCCAGCAGCTTTCCGGGGTTAAGTGAGCAGTTCTTC. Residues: CASSFPGLSEQFF. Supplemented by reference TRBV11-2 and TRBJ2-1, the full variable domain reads EAGVAQSPRYKIIEKRQSVAFWCNPISGHATLYWYQQILGQGPKLLIQFQNNGVVDDSQLPKDRFSAERLKGVDSTLKIQPAKLEDSAVYLCASSFPGLSEQFFGPGTRLTVL.

The CDR3 loop reads CASSSNLAGVGNIQYF. The CDR3 region has the DNA TGTGCCAGCAGCTCTAACCTAGCGGGAGTGGGAAACATTCAGTACTTC. This chain connects TRBV28 to TRBJ2-4; 10 bases map to TRBD2. The ends lost 6 bases at V and 6 bases at J; junction bases unmatched: 11. The V gene's germline CDR1 is MDHEN and CDR2 SYDVKM. The CDR3 is 16 residues long.

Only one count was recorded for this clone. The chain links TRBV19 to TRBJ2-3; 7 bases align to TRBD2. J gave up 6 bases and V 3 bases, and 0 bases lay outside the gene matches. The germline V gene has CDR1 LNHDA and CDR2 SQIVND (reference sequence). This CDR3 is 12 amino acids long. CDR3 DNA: TGTGCCAGTAGTATGGGAGGGGATACGCAGTATTTT. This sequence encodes CASSMGGDTQYF.

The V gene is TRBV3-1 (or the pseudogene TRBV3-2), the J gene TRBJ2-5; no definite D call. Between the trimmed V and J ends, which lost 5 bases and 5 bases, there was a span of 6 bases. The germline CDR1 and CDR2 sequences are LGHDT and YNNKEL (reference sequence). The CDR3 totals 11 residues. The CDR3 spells CASSLGETQYF. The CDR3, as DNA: TGTGCCAGCAGCTTGGGGGAGACCCAGTACTTC.

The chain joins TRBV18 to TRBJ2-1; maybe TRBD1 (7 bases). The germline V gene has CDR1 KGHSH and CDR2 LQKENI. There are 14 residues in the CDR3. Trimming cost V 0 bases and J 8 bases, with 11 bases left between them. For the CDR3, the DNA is TGTGCCAGCTCACCACCGAGCAGGGGGGATGAGCAGTTCTTC. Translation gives CASSPPSRGDEQFF.

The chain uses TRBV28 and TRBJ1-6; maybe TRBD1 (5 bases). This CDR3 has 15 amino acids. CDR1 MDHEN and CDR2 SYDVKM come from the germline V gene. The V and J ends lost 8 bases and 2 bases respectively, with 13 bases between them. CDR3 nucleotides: TGTGCCAGCCTACGGGGGAAGACCTATAATTCACCCCTCCACTTT. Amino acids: CASLRGKTYNSPLHF.

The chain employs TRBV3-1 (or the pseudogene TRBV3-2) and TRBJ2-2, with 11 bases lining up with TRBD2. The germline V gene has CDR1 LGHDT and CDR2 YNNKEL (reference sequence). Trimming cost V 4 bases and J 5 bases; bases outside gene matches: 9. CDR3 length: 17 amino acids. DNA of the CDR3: TGTGCCAGCAGCCGAACAGTAGCGGGAGGGCGGACCGGGGAGCTGTTTTTT. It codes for CASSRTVAGGRTGELFF.

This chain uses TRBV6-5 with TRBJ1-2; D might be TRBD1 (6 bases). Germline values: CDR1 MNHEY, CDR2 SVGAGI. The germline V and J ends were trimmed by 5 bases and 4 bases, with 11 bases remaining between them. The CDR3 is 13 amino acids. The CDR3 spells CASSPQGSYGYTF. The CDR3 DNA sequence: TGTGCCAGCAGTCCACAGGGTTCCTATGGCTACACCTTC.

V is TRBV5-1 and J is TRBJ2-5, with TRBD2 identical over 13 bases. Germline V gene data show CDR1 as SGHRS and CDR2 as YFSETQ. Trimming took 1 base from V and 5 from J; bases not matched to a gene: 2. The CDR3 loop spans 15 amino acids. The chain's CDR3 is CASSLTSGRVETQYF. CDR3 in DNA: TGCGCCAGCAGCTTGACTAGCGGGAGGGTGGAGACCCAGTACTTC.

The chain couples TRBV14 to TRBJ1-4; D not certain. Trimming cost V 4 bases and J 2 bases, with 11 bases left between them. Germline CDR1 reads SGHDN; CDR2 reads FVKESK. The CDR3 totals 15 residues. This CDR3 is CASSPLSATNEKLFF. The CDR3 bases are TGTGCCAGCAGCCCCCTATCTGCGACTAATGAAAAACTGTTTTTT.

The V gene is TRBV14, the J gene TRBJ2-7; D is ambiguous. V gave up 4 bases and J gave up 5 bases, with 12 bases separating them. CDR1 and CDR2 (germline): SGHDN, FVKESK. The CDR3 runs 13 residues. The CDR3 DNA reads TGTGCCAGCAGCCGTTTAGGAAGCGACGAGCAGTACTTC. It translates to CASSRLGSDEQYF. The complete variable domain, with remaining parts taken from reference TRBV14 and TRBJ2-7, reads EAGVTQFPSHSVIEKGQTVTLRCDPISGHDNLYWYRRVMGKEIKFLLHFVKESKQDESGMPNNRFLAERTGGTYSTLKVQPAELEDSGVYFCASSRLGSDEQYFGPGTRLTVT.

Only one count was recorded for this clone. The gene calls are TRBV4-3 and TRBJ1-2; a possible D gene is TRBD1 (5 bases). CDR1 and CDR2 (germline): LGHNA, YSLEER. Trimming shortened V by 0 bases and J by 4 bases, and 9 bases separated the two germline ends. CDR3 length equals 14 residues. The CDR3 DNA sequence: TGCGCCAGCAGCCAAGATAGAGGGGCCTATGGCTACACCTTC. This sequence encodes CASSQDRGAYGYTF.

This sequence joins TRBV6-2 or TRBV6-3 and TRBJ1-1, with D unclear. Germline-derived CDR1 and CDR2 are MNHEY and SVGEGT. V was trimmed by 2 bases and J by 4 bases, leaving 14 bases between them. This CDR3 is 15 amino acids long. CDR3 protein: CASSYTPRVGTEAFF. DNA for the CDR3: TGTGCCAGCAGTTACACCCCCCGGGTGGGCACTGAAGCTTTCTTT.

CDR3 region: CASSADDMTYEQYF. In DNA form, the CDR3 reads TGTGCCAGCAGCGCCGACGACATGACCTACGAGCAGTACTTC. V usage is TRBV9 and J usage is TRBJ2-7, with D unresolved. In germline, CDR1 is SGDLS, CDR2 YYNGEE. This CDR3 has 14 residues. Between the trimmed V and J ends, which lost 3 bases and 2 bases, there was a span of 12 bases.

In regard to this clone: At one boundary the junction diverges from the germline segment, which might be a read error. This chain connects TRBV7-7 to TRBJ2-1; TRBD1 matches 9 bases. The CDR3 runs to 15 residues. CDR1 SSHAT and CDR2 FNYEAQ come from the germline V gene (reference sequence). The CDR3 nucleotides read TGTGCTAGCAGCCCGGGACAGGGCCGCTACAATGAGCAGTTCTTC. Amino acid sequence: CASSPGQGRYNEQFF.

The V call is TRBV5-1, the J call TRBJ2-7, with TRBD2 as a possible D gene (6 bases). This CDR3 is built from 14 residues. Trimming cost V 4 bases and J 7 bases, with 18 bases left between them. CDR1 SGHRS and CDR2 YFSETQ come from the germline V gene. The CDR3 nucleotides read TGCGCCAGCAGCCCCGAGGCTAGCGAGAAAGAGCAGTACTTC. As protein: CASSPEASEKEQYF.

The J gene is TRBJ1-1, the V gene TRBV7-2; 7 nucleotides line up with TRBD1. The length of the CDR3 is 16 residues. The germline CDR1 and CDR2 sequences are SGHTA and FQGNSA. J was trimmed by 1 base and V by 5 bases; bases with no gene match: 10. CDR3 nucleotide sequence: TGTGCCAGCAGCCCGAAAGACCGGGACAGGAACACTGAAGCTTTCTTT. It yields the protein CASSPKDRDRNTEAFF.

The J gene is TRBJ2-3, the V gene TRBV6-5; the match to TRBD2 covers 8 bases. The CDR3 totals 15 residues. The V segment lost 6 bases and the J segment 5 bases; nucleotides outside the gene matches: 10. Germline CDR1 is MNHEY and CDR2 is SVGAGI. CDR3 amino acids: CASRQPGLGGDTQYF. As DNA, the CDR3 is TGTGCCAGCAGACAACCGGGACTAGGGGGAGATACGCAGTATTTT.

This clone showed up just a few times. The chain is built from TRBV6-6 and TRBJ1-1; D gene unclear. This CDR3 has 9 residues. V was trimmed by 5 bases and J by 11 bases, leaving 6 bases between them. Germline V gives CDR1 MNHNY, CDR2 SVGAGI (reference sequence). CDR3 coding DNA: TGTGCCAGCAGTGGGCAGGCTTTCTTT. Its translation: CASSGQAFF.

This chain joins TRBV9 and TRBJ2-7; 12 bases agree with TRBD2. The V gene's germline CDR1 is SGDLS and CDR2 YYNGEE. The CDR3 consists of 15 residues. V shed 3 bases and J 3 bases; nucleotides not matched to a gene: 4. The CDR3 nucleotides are TGTGCCAGCAGCGCCGGGACTAGCGGGCACTACGAGCAGTACTTC. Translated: CASSAGTSGHYEQYF.

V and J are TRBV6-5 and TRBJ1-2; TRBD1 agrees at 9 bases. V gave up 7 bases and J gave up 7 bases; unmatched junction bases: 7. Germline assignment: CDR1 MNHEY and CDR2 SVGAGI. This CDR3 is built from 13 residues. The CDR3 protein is CASTAGQGLGYTF. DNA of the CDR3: TGTGCCAGCACCGCCGGACAGGGGCTTGGCTACACCTTC.

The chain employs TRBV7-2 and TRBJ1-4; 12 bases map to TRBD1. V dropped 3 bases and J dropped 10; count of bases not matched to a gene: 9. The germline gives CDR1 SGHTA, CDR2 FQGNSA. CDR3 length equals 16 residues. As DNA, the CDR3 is TGTGCCAGCAGCTTCCGACCGGGACAGGGGGCCGGAAAACTGTTTTTT. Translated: CASSFRPGQGAGKLFF.

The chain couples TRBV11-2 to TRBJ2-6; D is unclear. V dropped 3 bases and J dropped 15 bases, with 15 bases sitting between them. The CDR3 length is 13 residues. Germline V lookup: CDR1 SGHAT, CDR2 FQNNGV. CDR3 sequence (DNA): TGTGCCAGCAGCTTCGCACCTAGGTCAGACCTGACTTTC. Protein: CASSFAPRSDLTF.

CDR3 residues: CASSGIVTDTQYF. The CDR3 DNA reads TGCGCCAGCAGCGGAATAGTAACAGATACGCAGTATTTT. The V and J genes are TRBV5-1 and TRBJ2-3; no reliable D call. The length of the CDR3 is 13 residues. Germline lookup yields CDR1 SGHRS and CDR2 YFSETQ. V was cut by 4 bases and J by 3 bases, with 9 bases left in between.

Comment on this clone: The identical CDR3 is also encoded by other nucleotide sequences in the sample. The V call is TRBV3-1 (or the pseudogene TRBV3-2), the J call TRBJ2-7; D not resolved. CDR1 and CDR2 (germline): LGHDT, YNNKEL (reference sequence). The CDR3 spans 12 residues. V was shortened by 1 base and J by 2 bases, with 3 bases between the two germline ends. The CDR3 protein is CASSQVPYEQYF. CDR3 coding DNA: TGTGCCAGCAGCCAAGTGCCCTACGAGCAGTACTTC.